The TCR beta chain under discussion was sequenced for a study of blood T cell repertoires in COVID-19. Across the whole study: The cDNA or gDNA used as material had been derived from T cells, B-cell-depleted T cells, or PBMCs.

In the study's own analysis: Quantification of nucleated cells was approximated via reference gene primer amplification. The data were produced by immunoSEQ multiplex PCR, yet TCRdb's version contains in-frame clones alone and is incomplete. The DNA gave D and trimming, while V, J and clone size come from that table. The data contain about 180,000 clones, roughly 80% of them seen just once; the ten biggest clones take up under 10%. Germline V CDR1 and CDR2: LGHDT, YNNKEL (reference sequence). CDR3 size: 14 residues. Germline trimming cut 5 bases from V and 1 base from J; bases unmatched to any gene: 4. Followed longitudinally, the Seattle patients had been enrolled during active infection.

The receptor's source is a woman in her sixties or seventies with COVID-19, enrolled during active disease. The chain recombines TRBV3-1 (or the pseudogene TRBV3-2) with TRBJ2-5; 7 bases match TRBD2. Specimen: peripheral blood. CDR3 bases: TGTGCCAGCAGCTCGGCTAGCGGCCAAGAGACCCAGTACTTC. Protein: CASSSASGQETQYF.